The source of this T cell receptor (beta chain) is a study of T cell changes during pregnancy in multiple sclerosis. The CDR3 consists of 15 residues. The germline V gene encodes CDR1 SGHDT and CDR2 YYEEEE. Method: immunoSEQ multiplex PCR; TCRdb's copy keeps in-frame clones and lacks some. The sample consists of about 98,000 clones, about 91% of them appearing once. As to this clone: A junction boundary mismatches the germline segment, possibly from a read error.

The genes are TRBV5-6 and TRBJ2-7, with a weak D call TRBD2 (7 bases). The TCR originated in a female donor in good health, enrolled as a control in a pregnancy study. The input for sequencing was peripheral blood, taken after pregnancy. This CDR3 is CASSRAGRGTRERYF. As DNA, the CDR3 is TGTGCCAGCAGCCGGGCGGGGAGGGGGACAAGGGAGCGGTACTTC.